Listed here are 21 T cell receptor beta chains from one sample, sequenced in a study of shared clonotypes between healthy human individuals. Clones were sequenced by immunoSEQ multiplex PCR, and TCRdb holds only the in-frame ones, with some missing. Of about 660,000 clones listed, around 72% are singletons. The sample taken for sequencing was memory CD4+ T cells sorted from blood. Subset given: CD45RA-negative fraction. The source is a woman aged 30 to 39 in good health.

A word on this clone: This sample includes further DNA sequences coding for the same CDR3. The rearrangement joins TRBV28 to TRBJ1-2, with 9 bases fitting TRBD1. With 6 bases clipped from V and 5 bases from J, the junction kept 1 base outside the gene matches. CDR3 size: 12 residues. CDR1 and CDR2 from the germline V gene are MDHEN and SYDVKM. Here the CDR3 DNA reads TGTGCCAGCAGCGGGACAGGGTATGGCTACACCTTC. The encoded protein is CASSGTGYGYTF.

The chain links TRBV14 to TRBJ1-4; D possibly corresponds to TRBD1 (6 bases). CDR3 size: 17 residues. Germline V lookup: CDR1 SGHDN, CDR2 FVKESK. V was shortened by 4 bases and J by 7 bases, with 22 bases between the two germline ends. CDR3 protein: CASSLWRSGTQTEKLFF. The CDR3 DNA is TGTGCCAGCAGCCTATGGAGATCAGGGACACAGACTGAAAAACTGTTTTTT.

The table lists this clone with many counts. The chain carries TRBV2 and TRBJ2-1, with 9 bases that match TRBD2. Germline V gives CDR1 SNHLY, CDR2 FYNNEI. The trim removed 8 bases at V and 8 bases at J, leaving 19 bases unmatched. The CDR3 extends over 17 amino acids. CDR3 sequence: CASSQADGGRAGDEQFF. The DNA for the CDR3 is TGTGCCAGCTCCCAGGCAGATGGCGGGAGGGCCGGAGATGAGCAGTTCTTC.

The chain links TRBV19 to TRBJ2-3; TRBD2 might be the D (6 bases). V was pared by 4 bases and J by 3 bases, with 17 bases between. The germline V gene encodes CDR1 LNHDA and CDR2 SQIVND (reference sequence). This CDR3 has 16 amino acids. CDR3 sequence: CASSTQGSGETDTQYF. CDR3 nucleotides: TGTGCCAGTAGTACCCAGGGTTCGGGAGAGACAGATACGCAGTATTTT.

This clone was counted only a few times. The rearrangement links TRBV2 to TRBJ2-2; no firm D call. Trimming cost V 2 bases and J 9 bases, with 13 bases left between them. This CDR3 region has 14 residues. The germline V gene encodes CDR1 SNHLY and CDR2 FYNNEI. The CDR3 loop reads CASSEFTSIRELFF. CDR3 bases: TGTGCCAGCAGTGAATTTACTTCAATCCGGGAGCTGTTTTTT.

This clone was detected only a few times. The junction differs from germline at one of its ends, possibly a read error. Different DNA sequences within this sample yield the same CDR3. This rearrangement joins TRBV11-2 to TRBJ1-1, with TRBD1 identical over 8 bases. CDR1 is SGHAT and CDR2 is FQNNGV in the germline V gene. There are 12 residues in the CDR3. CDR3 protein: CASSLGQGEAFF. The CDR3 DNA reads as TGTGCCAGCAGTTTAGGACAGGGTGAAGCTTTCTTT.

This rearrangement joins TRBV10-3 to TRBJ2-3; D is uncertain. The V gene's germline CDR1 is ENHRY and CDR2 SYGVKD. The CDR3 runs 13 residues. Trimming shortened V by 8 bases and J by 4 bases, and 13 bases separated the two germline ends. DNA for the CDR3: TGTGCCATCGCGGTCGACGTGCCAGATACGCAGTATTTT. Protein product: CAIAVDVPDTQYF.

CDR3 DNA: TGTGCCACCATAATGTCAGGGTATAACATTCAGTACTTC. Residues: CATIMSGYNIQYF. The chain carries TRBV28 and TRBJ2-4, with D possibly TRBD1 on 5 matching bases. The CDR3 loop spans 13 amino acids. Germline CDR1 is MDHEN and CDR2 is SYDVKM. V lost 10 bases and J lost 7, with 17 bases in between.

This rearrangement joins TRBV18 to TRBJ2-3, with TRBD2 identical over 7 bases. V was clipped by 5 bases and J by 4 bases; unmatched bases: 9. Germline lookup yields CDR1 KGHSH and CDR2 LQKENI. The CDR3 runs to 15 residues. The CDR3 loop reads CASSLREGGSDTQYF. CDR3 in DNA: TGTGCCAGCTCATTGCGCGAGGGAGGGTCAGATACGCAGTATTTT. Full variable domain (remainder filled in from reference TRBV18 and TRBJ2-3): NAGVMQNPRHLVRRRGQEARLRCSPMKGHSHVYWYRQLPEEGLKFMVYLQKENIIDESGMPKERFSAEFPKEGPSILRIQQVVRGDSAAYFCASSLREGGSDTQYFGPGTRLTVL.

This chain connects TRBV25-1 to TRBJ2-3, with D perhaps matching TRBD2 (5 bases). Trimming shortened V by 2 bases and J by 2 bases, and 5 bases separated the two germline ends. The CDR3 consists of 13 residues. Germline V lookup: CDR1 MGHDK, CDR2 SYGVNS. The CDR3 is CASSEGLTDTQYF. The CDR3, as DNA: TGTGCCAGCAGTGAAGGACTCACAGATACGCAGTATTTT.

The chain has TRBV30 and TRBJ1-2, with 8 bases lining up with TRBD1. V shed 4 bases, J shed 11 bases, and the junction held 15 bases outside the gene matches. The germline CDR1 and CDR2 sequences are GTSNPN and SVGIG (reference sequence). CDR3 size: 14 residues. The CDR3 region is CAWTSRTGRGQYTF. CDR3 sequence (DNA): TGTGCCTGGACCTCCCGGACAGGGAGGGGGCAATACACCTTC.

The chain employs TRBV30 and TRBJ2-3; no definite D call. Germline V lookup: CDR1 GTSNPN, CDR2 SVGIG (reference sequence). Trimming pared 0 bases from V and 5 bases from J, leaving 3 bases between. There are 11 residues in the CDR3. The CDR3 spells CAWSVLDTQYF. The CDR3 DNA reads as TGTGCCTGGAGTGTCTTAGATACGCAGTATTTT. The full variable domain, completed using reference TRBV30 and TRBJ2-3, is SQTIHQWPATLVQPVGSPLSLECTVEGTSNPNLYWYRQAAGRGLQLLFYSVGIGQISSEVPQNLSASRPQDRQFILSSKKLLLSDSGFYLCAWSVLDTQYFGPGTRLTVL.

This clone was recorded a few times. The chain employs TRBV19 and TRBJ2-2; TRBD2 matches 7 bases. Germline V gene lookup returns CDR1 LNHDA and CDR2 SQIVND (reference sequence). Trimming cost V 4 bases and J 5 bases; bases outside gene matches: 7. The CDR3 is 15 amino acids. The CDR3 DNA follows: TGTGCCAGTAGTACTCCTCGACTAGCAACCGGGGAGCTGTTTTTT. Protein product: CASSTPRLATGELFF.

This chain links TRBV28 with TRBJ1-2; 10 bases align to TRBD1. The germline CDR1 and CDR2 sequences are MDHEN and SYDVKM. The CDR3 extends over 16 amino acids. J was trimmed by 3 bases and V by 5 bases; bases with no gene match: 9. The CDR3 DNA reads TGTGCCAGCAGTCCGGCCGGGACAGGGGTTGACTATGGCTACACCTTC. This gives the protein CASSPAGTGVDYGYTF.

This chain uses TRBV28 with TRBJ2-7; D is tentatively TRBD1 or TRBD2 (5 bases each). V was pared by 6 bases and J by 2 bases, with 8 bases between. This CDR3 is 12 amino acids long. Germline V gene sequence: CDR1 MDHEN, CDR2 SYDVKM. CDR3 in amino acids: CASRGPAYEQYF. The CDR3 bases are TGTGCCAGCAGGGGACCAGCCTACGAGCAGTACTTC.

This clone has more than one count but fewer than ten. This same CDR3 is encoded by further DNA sequences in the sample. The rearrangement uses TRBV7-2 and TRBJ2-3; the D is unclear. Germline loops: CDR1 SGHTA, CDR2 FQGNSA. This CDR3 has 14 residues. Trimming stripped 1 base from V and 3 bases from J, with 8 bases between. The CDR3 DNA is TGTGCCAGCAGCTTAGGTCAGACGACAGATACGCAGTATTTT. It is translated as CASSLGQTTDTQYF. Supplemented by reference TRBV7-2 and TRBJ2-3, the full variable domain reads GAGVSQSPSNKVTEKGKDVELRCDPISGHTALYWYRQSLGQGLEFLIYFQGNSAPDKSGLPSDRFSAERTGGSVSTLTIQRTQQEDSAVYLCASSLGQTTDTQYFGPGTRLTVL.

This rearrangement joins TRBV5-1 to TRBJ2-5; 8 positions agree with TRBD2. CDR1 is SGHRS, CDR2 YFSETQ, per germline. Germline trimming cut 0 bases from V and 4 bases from J; bases unmatched to any gene: 5. The CDR3 runs to 15 residues. CDR3 region: CASSLVGSGGETQYF. In DNA form, the CDR3 reads TGCGCCAGCAGCTTGGTGGGAAGCGGGGGAGAGACCCAGTACTTC. The full variable domain, rest sourced from reference TRBV5-1 and TRBJ2-5, is KAGVTQTPRYLIKTRGQQVTLSCSPISGHRSVSWYQQTPGQGLQFLFEYFSETQRNKGNFPGRFSGRQFSNSRSEMNVSTLELGDSALYLCASSLVGSGGETQYFGPGTRLLVL.

This chain links TRBV28 with TRBJ2-2; D is undetermined. Per the germline V gene, CDR1 is MDHEN and CDR2 is SYDVKM. Trimming pared 7 bases from V and 7 bases from J, leaving 10 bases between. The CDR3 runs 12 residues. CDR3 region: CASKLKVGELFF. The CDR3 DNA reads TGTGCCAGCAAGCTAAAGGTCGGGGAGCTGTTTTTT.

The chain joins TRBV28 to TRBJ1-2; 9 bases align to TRBD1. Trimming cost V 2 bases and J 7 bases; bases outside gene matches: 8. CDR1 is MDHEN and CDR2 is SYDVKM in the germline V gene. This CDR3 contains 15 residues. The CDR3 region is CASSLPGQGLFGYTF. The CDR3 region has the DNA TGTGCCAGCAGTTTACCTGGACAGGGGCTTTTTGGCTACACCTTC.

This clone came up once. J is TRBJ2-2 and V is TRBV7-9, with no clear D. The CDR3 loop spans 15 amino acids. V gave up 1 base and J gave up 6 bases, with 12 bases separating them. CDR1 and CDR2 from the germline V gene are SEHNR and FQNEAQ (reference sequence). DNA of the CDR3: TGTGCCAGCAGCTTAGTACGAGCCTTTCCCGGGGAGCTGTTTTTT. Protein sequence: CASSLVRAFPGELFF.

The rearrangement uses TRBV19 and TRBJ1-2; perhaps TRBD1 as D (5 bases). The length of the CDR3 is 15 residues. CDR1 and CDR2 (germline): LNHDA, SQIVND (reference sequence). V dropped 0 bases and J dropped 8 bases, with 16 bases sitting between them. The chain's CDR3 is CASSIDAGWGGGYTF. The DNA for the CDR3 is TGTGCCAGTAGTATAGATGCTGGTTGGGGCGGCGGCTACACCTTC.